The table lists the clone carrying this TCR beta chain with a count of one. In the original analysis: Amplification from reference gene primers served as the basis for estimated nucleated cell counts. The protocol was immunoSEQ multiplex PCR, while the TCRdb copy is restricted to in-frame clones and leaves out a portion. The V and J calls and the clone size are those of that table, but D and trimming were determined from the DNA. The sample has about 210,000 clones, 84% seen once. The age range of participants was about 18 to 95 years, with residence in about two dozen US areas. In assigning cohorts, the study relied on participant-reported clinical history. The record originates from a study of blood T cell repertoires in COVID-19. About the research overall: COVID-19 samples from acute and convalescent phases originated in the United States, Italy and Spain.

The length of the CDR3 is 13 residues. CDR1 is SGHRS, CDR2 YFSETQ, per germline. The J segment lost 5 bases and the V segment lost 4 bases, leaving 3 bases of the junction unmatched. This receptor was identified in a woman between 25 and 40 years old who had been exposed to COVID-19. The sample taken for sequencing was PBMCs or T cells enriched from blood (not recorded which). The chain employs TRBV5-1 and TRBJ2-1; 7 nucleotides match TRBD2. The CDR3 here is CASSPRGDNEQFF. CDR3 bases: TGCGCCAGCAGCCCCCGGGGGGACAATGAGCAGTTCTTC.